This section outlines one T cell receptor beta chain sequence together with its context. What it binds is unknown. In the original workflow: Junction-only immunoSEQ sequences carried no quality scores, so filtering differed. Using immunoSEQ multiplex PCR, the repertoire was profiled, and TCRdb retains in-frame clones only, with some absent. Clonal size and the V and J genes are those of that table, whereas D and trimming came from the DNA. The sample includes about 710,000 clones, roughly 72% seen only once; the top ten take over 1.5%. These data come from a study of shared clonotypes between healthy human individuals. Subsets obtained from CD4+ cells comprised CD45RA+ naive and CD45RA-negative memory cells. Notes on the study in general: It was the few donors that limited the genetic and exposure-history diversity represented. Compared with memory subsets, naive subsets generally had larger estimated richness.

The ends were cut back, 6 bases at V and 7 bases at J, with 9 bases in the middle. The CDR3 has 11 amino acids. Looked up from germline, CDR1 is SEHNR and CDR2 is FQNEAQ (reference sequence). The sample consisted of memory CD4+ T cells sorted from blood. The subset here: CD45RA-negative fraction. The receptor was isolated from a woman in her thirties in good health. The chain recombines TRBV7-9 with TRBJ1-2; no clear D gene. CDR3 in DNA: TGTGCCAGCAGGAAAGAGGGTGGCTACACCTTC. This translates into CASRKEGGYTF.